This TCR beta chain is from a study of blood T cell repertoires in COVID-19 (dated by TCRdb to the early 2020s). Some background on the complete study: Samples from collaborators originated in the United States, Italy and Spain and spanned both the acute and convalescent phases of COVID-19. A de-identified subject ID, COVID-19 status, age in years and sex were almost always included in the sample metadata. The repertoires were made available in a free public database intended to serve as a resource for research on the immune response to SARS-CoV-2. Where available, HLA class I and class II types were obtained from metadata supplied by the sample provider rather than from assay-based typing. The prospective study material was composed of cDNA or gDNA derived from T cells, B-cell-depleted T cells, or PBMCs. Samples were obtained from the ongoing ImmuneRACE study (first 160 participants) and from 1,254 subjects provided by 6 global collaborators. Subjects who had been exposed to COVID-19, were actively infected with it, or had recovered from it provided the deeply sampled blood TCRbeta repertoires that made up the dataset. Study-wide findings and limitations: The quantity of clinical and demographic metadata differed by source and by participant and was supplied without curation.

Inclusive of the bounding cysteine and phenylalanine, the CDR3 is 14 residues long. Just the 42-base CDR3 DNA is kept, in frame starting at base 1. Here V drops 4 bases and J drops 1 base, and the junction holds 4 bases not matched to any gene. The germline V gene (reference sequence) provides CDR1 SGHKS and CDR2 YYEKEE. This clone has just a few counts. Its cognate antigen has yet to be identified. Base qualities are not at hand, and no much larger clone is one base apart. TCRbeta CDR3 regions were amplified from genomic DNA by means of the immunoSEQ Assay, a bias-controlled multiplex PCR. Concerning the study's data processing: Nucleated cell counts per sample were estimated from amplification of reference gene primers within the assay. Sequence reads were collapsed and filtered to measure the absolute abundance of every unique TCRbeta CDR3 rearrangement. For each sample, productive Simpson clonality was calculated as the square root of Simpson's diversity index over productive rearrangements. The table was pulled from immuneACCESS by TCRdb, which kept in-frame rearrangements only. Such tables lose some clones; where checked, under half of the loss comes from unresolved V genes, and the rest has no known cause. V and J calls and clone size are those listed in that table; D and trimming were worked out from the DNA. The sample table shows 300,000 to 450,000 clones, and approximately 89% are seen once. Around 4% of the sample comes from the top ten.

One collaborating source in Seattle enrolled patients during active infection and followed them longitudinally through the course of disease. The collaborating institutions used their own protocols to collect whole blood in K2EDTA tubes. For TCRbeta analysis, collaborators shipped samples in one of three forms: frozen whole blood, isolated PBMCs, or DNA extracted from either of those sample types. Recombination linked TRBV5-5 to TRBJ2-5, and 7 junction bases match TRBD1. The sample consisted of peripheral blood. The TCR was taken from a woman in her sixties with COVID-19, enrolled during active disease. The CDR3 region has the sequence CASSVGQFQETQYF. The DNA sequence is given as TGTGCCAGCAGCGTGGGACAGTTCCAAGAGACCCAGTACTTC.